These 21 T cell receptor beta chains were all obtained from the same sample, sequenced in a study of tumor-infiltrating lymphocytes in localized non-small cell lung cancer (dated by TCRdb to the early 2020s). The library was prepared using the immunoSEQ multiplex PCR assay. TCRdb holds this immuneACCESS table with in-frame rearrangements only. Some clones are missing; in checked studies, unresolved V genes explain under half, and the rest has no known cause. The sample table lists some 7,800 clones, 65% to 80% of them with a count of one. The ten largest clones capture 4% to 5.5% of the sample. Sequencing was carried out using lung tumor tissue. The receptors here all came from a human donor with non-small cell lung cancer.

The rearrangement uses TRBV18 and TRBJ2-5; 8 bases map to TRBD2. The CDR3 is 17 amino acids. V gave up 3 bases and J gave up 5 bases; unmatched junction bases: 14. Germline loops: CDR1 KGHSH, CDR2 LQKENI. CDR3 region: CASSPSWEREKSETQYF. The CDR3 coding sequence is TGTGCCAGCTCACCGAGTTGGGAGCGGGAGAAGAGCGAGACCCAGTACTTC.

V and J are TRBV27 and TRBJ2-1; the match to TRBD2 covers 8 bases. Per the germline V gene, CDR1 is MNHEY and CDR2 is SMNVEV (reference sequence). V lost 6 bases and J lost 6; bases outside the gene matches: 16. There are 17 residues in the CDR3. CDR3 DNA sequence: TGTGCCAGCAGGCCCAAAGGCGCGGGGACTAGGGGCAATGAGCAGTTCTTC. Amino acids: CASRPKGAGTRGNEQFF.

The chain is built from TRBV27 and TRBJ2-5, with 9 bases aligning to TRBD2. V lost 5 bases and J lost 3; bases outside the gene matches: 4. This CDR3 comprises 14 residues. CDR1 and CDR2 from the germline V gene are MNHEY and SMNVEV (reference sequence). The CDR3 DNA reads as TGTGCCAGCAGTCTGACTAGCGGTAAAGAGACCCAGTACTTC. Its protein product is CASSLTSGKETQYF.

The chain joins TRBV29-1 to TRBJ2-1, with 8 bases that match TRBD1. The V segment lost 5 bases and the J segment 2 bases; nucleotides outside the gene matches: 5. The CDR3 is 14 amino acids. Germline values: CDR1 SQVTM, CDR2 ANQGSEA. CDR3 sequence reads: CSVYQGAPYNEQFF. The CDR3 bases are TGCAGCGTTTATCAGGGGGCCCCCTACAATGAGCAGTTCTTC.

The chain links TRBV4-2 to TRBJ1-2; possibly TRBD1 for D (6 bases). V was cut by 0 bases and J by 4 bases, with 18 bases left in between. CDR1 and CDR2 from the germline V gene are LGHNA and YNFKEQ. The CDR3 length is 17 residues. The CDR3 bases are TGTGCCAGCAGCCAAGACGTATCAGGGGCGCTAGGCTATGGCTACACCTTC. Protein: CASSQDVSGALGYGYTF.

V gene TRBV6-4 combines with J gene TRBJ2-3; 8 bases are shared with TRBD2. This CDR3 spans 14 amino acids. The J segment lost 1 base and the V segment lost 3 bases, leaving 0 bases of the junction unmatched. CDR1 is MRHNA and CDR2 is SNTAGT in the germline V gene. The CDR3 region has the DNA TGTGCCAGCAGTGAAGCGGGGGGCACAGATACGCAGTATTTT. It specifies CASSEAGGTDTQYF.

The rearrangement joins TRBV5-4 to TRBJ2-7; 11 bases match TRBD2. Germline-derived CDR1 and CDR2 are SGHNT and YYREEE (reference sequence). After removal of 2 bases from V and 2 bases from J, the junction contained 6 bases not matched to a gene. CDR3 size: 16 residues. CDR3 in amino acids: CASSFLAGGGTYEQYF. In DNA form, the CDR3 reads TGTGCCAGCAGCTTCCTAGCGGGAGGAGGGACCTACGAGCAGTACTTC.

The chain uses TRBV4-1 and TRBJ1-5, with 8 bases fitting TRBD1. The CDR3 length is 16 residues. The germline gives CDR1 MGHRA, CDR2 YSYEKL. Trimming cost V 2 bases and J 6 bases; bases outside gene matches: 9. CDR3: CASSQRLSGGGQPQHF. The CDR3 nucleotides are TGCGCCAGCAGCCAAAGGTTATCAGGGGGCGGTCAGCCCCAGCATTTT.

This clone was seen a single time. This sequence joins TRBV27 and TRBJ2-7, with TRBD1 identical over 7 bases. This CDR3 is built from 14 residues. Trimming removed 2 bases from V and 7 bases from J; junction bases left unmatched: 8. Per the germline V gene, CDR1 is MNHEY and CDR2 is SMNVEV (reference sequence). CDR3 sequence reads: CASSLNNRGWEQYF. DNA for the CDR3: TGTGCCAGCAGTTTAAACAACAGGGGCTGGGAGCAGTACTTC.

The V call is TRBV4-1, the J call TRBJ2-7; D remains ambiguous. CDR1 MGHRA and CDR2 YSYEKL come from the germline V gene. V was pared by 5 bases and J by 5 bases, with 16 bases between. The CDR3 spans 14 residues. The CDR3 nucleotides are TGCGCCAGCAGCTACGACGGCGGATTCAACGAGCAGTACTTC. This translates into CASSYDGGFNEQYF.

The chain carries TRBV5-6 and TRBJ2-7; D is undetermined. CDR3 size: 12 residues. Trimming pared 1 base from V and 2 bases from J, leaving 4 bases between. CDR1 is SGHDT, CDR2 YYEEEE, per germline. The chain's CDR3 is CASSLLTYEQYF. The CDR3 nucleotides read TGTGCCAGCAGCTTGTTGACCTACGAGCAGTACTTC.

The chain combines TRBV1 with TRBJ2-1; the D call in the table, TRBD1, was not verified against the DNA. TRBV1 is a known pseudogene. CDR3 length equals 19 residues. CDR3 DNA sequence: TGCACCAGCAGCCAAGAGATTCGGGATACAGGGTCTTTGGGCAATGAGCAGTTCTTC. This encodes CTSSQEIRDTGSLGNEQFF.

The V and J genes are TRBV19 and TRBJ2-5, with 15 bases that match TRBD2. V lost 10 bases, J lost 2 bases, and 2 bases stayed unmatched. Per the germline V gene, CDR1 is LNHDA and CDR2 is SQIVND (reference sequence). The CDR3 loop spans 14 amino acids. Here the CDR3 DNA reads TGTGCCACCGGACTAGCGGGGGGGCAAGAGACCCAGTACTTC. Translating gives CATGLAGGQETQYF.

CDR3 residues: CASRTGGAGANVLTF. As DNA, the CDR3 is TGTGCCAGCCGGACAGGGGGGGCTGGGGCCAACGTCCTGACTTTC. The chain combines TRBV27 with TRBJ2-6, with 10 bases identical to TRBD1. Germline V gene sequence: CDR1 MNHEY, CDR2 SMNVEV (reference sequence). The CDR3 loop spans 15 amino acids. V was clipped by 8 bases and J by 2 bases; unmatched bases: 3.

CDR3 bases: TGTGCCAGTAGTATCTACGGAGGTAAATACAATGAGCAGTTCTTC. As protein: CASSIYGGKYNEQFF. V gene TRBV19 combines with J gene TRBJ2-1; D possibly corresponds to TRBD2 (5 bases). This CDR3 contains 15 residues. Germline-derived CDR1 and CDR2 are LNHDA and SQIVND (reference sequence). Trimming stripped 3 bases from V and 4 bases from J, with 13 bases between.

V gene TRBV5-1 combines with J gene TRBJ2-3; no clear D gene. Germline CDR1 reads SGHRS; CDR2 reads YFSETQ. This CDR3 is built from 15 residues. Trimming stripped 0 bases from V and 2 bases from J, with 10 bases between. CDR3 sequence reads: CASSLGEWPTDTQYF. The CDR3 nucleotides are TGCGCCAGCAGCTTGGGGGAATGGCCCACAGATACGCAGTATTTT.

The V and J genes are TRBV4-1 and TRBJ2-1; 10 bases are shared with TRBD2. Germline V gives CDR1 MGHRA, CDR2 YSYEKL. After removal of 1 base from V and 7 bases from J, the junction contained 10 bases not matched to a gene. The CDR3 spans 17 residues. The CDR3 DNA sequence: TGCGCCAGCAGCCAAGTCCGGCAACTAGCGGGGATGAATGAGCAGTTCTTC. Its protein is CASSQVRQLAGMNEQFF.

The chain links TRBV6-1 to TRBJ1-4, with a possible D match to TRBD1 (6 bases). CDR1 MNHNS and CDR2 SASEGT come from the germline V gene. The V and J ends lost 3 bases and 13 bases respectively, with 15 bases between them. This CDR3 has 13 amino acids. CDR3 bases: TGTGCCAGCAGTGACCGGGGGCTGAATTTACTGTTTTTT. It yields the protein CASSDRGLNLLFF.

The chain has TRBV7-9 and TRBJ2-5, with D perhaps TRBD2 (5 bases). Per the germline V gene, CDR1 is SEHNR and CDR2 is FQNEAQ (reference sequence). The V and J ends lost 2 bases and 2 bases respectively, with 15 bases between them. The CDR3 is made up of 16 amino acids. The CDR3 region has the DNA TGTGCCAGCAGCTTAAGGAGTACAAGGAGGCAAGAGACCCAGTACTTC. Translating it yields CASSLRSTRRQETQYF.

The rearrangement links TRBV5-1 to TRBJ1-2; D might be TRBD1 (5 bases). V was pared by 7 bases and J by 3 bases, with 13 bases between. This CDR3 is built from 13 residues. In germline, CDR1 is SGHRS, CDR2 YFSETQ. The CDR3 region is CASGPQGDYGYTF. The CDR3 DNA sequence: TGCGCCAGCGGACCCCAGGGAGACTATGGCTACACCTTC.

This clone occurred once. This chain uses TRBV11-1 with TRBJ2-5; 7 nucleotides match TRBD1. Looked up from germline, CDR1 is SGHAT and CDR2 is FQDESV (reference sequence). The CDR3 is 13 residues long. The J segment lost 4 bases and the V segment lost 1 base, leaving 0 bases of the junction unmatched. CDR3 nucleotide sequence: TGTGCCAGCAGCTTAGGACAGGGAGAGACCCAGTACTTC. Protein product: CASSLGQGETQYF.